The 8 T cell receptor beta chains below all came from one sample that was sequenced in a study of blood T cells in healthy people across ages. For the second PCR, which ran for roughly 6 to 11 cycles, a sample-barcoded 5' primer and a J-beta primer mix were used. In TCRdb, the 5' RACE reads were re-called with MiXCR into one record per CDR3 protein. The top ten clones hold about 4% of a sample with about 1.5 million distinct CDR3 sequences, 35% to 45% of them seen once. Sequencing input: blood. The receptors shown here come from a woman younger than 30 in good health.

This chain joins TRBV5-6 and TRBJ2-7; D uncertain. Germline-derived CDR1 and CDR2 are SGHDT and YYEEEE. The CDR3 covers 13 residues. V shed 3 bases and J shed 5 bases, with 12 bases lying between them. The CDR3 nucleotides are TGTGCCAGCAGCTCATTTGGGGTAGACGAGCAGTACTTC. Encoded protein: CASSSFGVDEQYF.

The rearrangement links TRBV20-1 to TRBJ1-3; D possibly corresponds to TRBD1 (5 bases). V lost 1 base and J lost 0, with 22 bases in between. Germline-derived CDR1 and CDR2 are DFQATT and SNEGSKA (reference sequence). The CDR3 extends over 19 amino acids. The DNA for the CDR3 is TGCAGTGCTAGAGGAGCTTCGCGCCTGGGACCGAGCTCTGGAAACACCATATATTTT. The encoded protein is CSARGASRLGPSSGNTIYF.

This chain joins TRBV5-1 and TRBJ2-7; possibly TRBD1 for D (8 bases). Trimming pared 0 bases from V and 1 base from J, leaving 17 bases between. Germline loops: CDR1 SGHRS, CDR2 YFSETQ. The CDR3 spans 17 residues. CDR3 DNA sequence: TGCGCCAGCAGCTTGGCCGGGGGGACAGGCCTTTCCTACGAGCAGTACTTC. It codes for CASSLAGGTGLSYEQYF.

This clonotype was counted between two and nine times. V is TRBV5-5 and J is TRBJ1-1, with D unresolved. The CDR3 totals 15 residues. V was shortened by 4 bases and J by 0 bases, with 13 bases between the two germline ends. The germline V gene encodes CDR1 SGHKS and CDR2 YYEKEE (reference sequence). The CDR3 reads CASSPQRRMNTEAFF. For the CDR3, the DNA is TGTGCCAGCAGCCCCCAGCGTCGGATGAACACTGAAGCTTTCTTT.

A remark on this clonotype: Relative to the germline gene, one junction end is altered; a read error may explain this. The chain carries TRBV6-5 and TRBJ1-2; D not resolved. The CDR3 is made up of 13 amino acids. CDR1 and CDR2 from the germline V gene are MNHEY and SVGAGI. CDR3 nucleotide sequence: TGTGCCTGCAGTTACGGGCAGACCTATGGCTACACCTTC. Translating gives CACSYGQTYGYTF.

The rearrangement links TRBV4-1 to TRBJ2-1; 7 bases line up with TRBD2. The V gene end was trimmed by 9 bases and the J gene end by 6 bases; junction bases not matched to a gene: 11. Germline V lookup: CDR1 MGHRA, CDR2 YSYEKL. This CDR3 region has 14 residues. CDR3 loop: CASGYWEGRNEQFF. In DNA, the CDR3 is TGCGCCAGTGGGTACTGGGAGGGCCGCAATGAGCAGTTCTTC.

This chain links TRBV2 with TRBJ1-2; D is unclear. The CDR3 runs 15 residues. The germline V gene has CDR1 SNHLY and CDR2 FYNNEI. V lost 8 bases to trimming and J lost 2 bases, with 18 bases between them. The CDR3 protein is CASGLGLQGNYGYTF. The CDR3 DNA follows: TGTGCCAGCGGCCTAGGGTTACAAGGAAACTATGGCTACACCTTC. Full variable domain (rest looked up from reference TRBV2 and TRBJ1-2): EPEVTQTPSHQVTQMGQEVILRCVPISNHLYFYWYRQILGQKVEFLVSFYNNEISEKSEIFDDQFSVERPDGSNFTLKIRSTKLEDSAMYFCASGLGLQGNYGYTFGSGTRLTVV.

In its sample, this clonotype was seen once. One junction end disagrees with the germline gene, perhaps due to a read error. The rearrangement joins TRBV28 to TRBJ1-1, with no clear D. The CDR3 has 14 residues. The germline V gene has CDR1 MDHEN and CDR2 SYDVKM. CDR3 loop: CAGSSPALNTEAFF. Here the CDR3 DNA reads TGTGCCGGCAGCTCCCCGGCCCTGAACACTGAAGCTTTCTTT.